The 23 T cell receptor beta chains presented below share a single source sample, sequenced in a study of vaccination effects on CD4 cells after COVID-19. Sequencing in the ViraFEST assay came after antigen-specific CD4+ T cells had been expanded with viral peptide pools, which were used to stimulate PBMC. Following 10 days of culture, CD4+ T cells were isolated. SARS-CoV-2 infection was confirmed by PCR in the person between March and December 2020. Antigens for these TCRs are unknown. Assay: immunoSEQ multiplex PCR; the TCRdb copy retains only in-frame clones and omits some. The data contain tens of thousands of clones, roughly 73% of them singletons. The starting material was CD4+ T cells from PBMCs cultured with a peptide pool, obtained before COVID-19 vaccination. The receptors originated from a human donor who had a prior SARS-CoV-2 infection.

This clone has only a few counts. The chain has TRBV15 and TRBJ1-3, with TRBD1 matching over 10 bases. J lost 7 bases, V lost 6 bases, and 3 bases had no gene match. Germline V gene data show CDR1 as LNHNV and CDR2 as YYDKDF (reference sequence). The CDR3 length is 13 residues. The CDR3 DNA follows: TGTGCCACCAGTATGGACAGGGGGAACACCATATATTTT. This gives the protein CATSMDRGNTIYF.

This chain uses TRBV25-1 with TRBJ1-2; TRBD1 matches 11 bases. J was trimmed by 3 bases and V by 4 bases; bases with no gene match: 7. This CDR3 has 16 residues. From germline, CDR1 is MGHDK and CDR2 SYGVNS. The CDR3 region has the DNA TGTGCCAGCAGTGGTTCACCGGGACAGGGGGACTATGGCTACACCTTC. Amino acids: CASSGSPGQGDYGYTF.

This chain's CDR3 is CASSLAVSGNTIYF. In DNA form, the CDR3 reads TGTGCCAGCAGCCTGGCCGTCTCTGGAAACACCATATATTTT. The V call is TRBV11-3, the J call TRBJ1-3; D is unresolved. CDR3 size: 14 residues. Trimming removed 5 bases at V and 0 bases at J, with 8 bases between. Germline V gene sequence: CDR1 SGHNT, CDR2 YENEEA. The full variable domain, rest sourced from reference TRBV11-3 and TRBJ1-3, is EAGVVQSPRYKIIEKKQPVAFWCNPISGHNTLYWYLQNLGQGPELLIRYENEEAVDDSQLPKDRFSAERLKGVDSTLKIQPAELGDSAVYLCASSLAVSGNTIYFGEGSWLTVV.

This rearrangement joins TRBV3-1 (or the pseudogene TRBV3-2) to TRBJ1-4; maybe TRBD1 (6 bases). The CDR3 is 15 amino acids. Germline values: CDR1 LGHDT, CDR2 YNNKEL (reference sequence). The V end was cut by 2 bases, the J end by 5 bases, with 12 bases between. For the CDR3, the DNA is TGTGCCAGCAGCCAACCGGGACACGGCAATGAAAAACTGTTTTTT. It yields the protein CASSQPGHGNEKLFF.

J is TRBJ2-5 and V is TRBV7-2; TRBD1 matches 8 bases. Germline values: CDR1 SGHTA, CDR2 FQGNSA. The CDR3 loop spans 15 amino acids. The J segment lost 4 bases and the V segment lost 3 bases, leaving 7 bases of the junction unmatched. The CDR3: CASSFKTGVGETQYF. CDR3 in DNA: TGTGCCAGCAGCTTTAAGACAGGGGTCGGAGAGACCCAGTACTTC.

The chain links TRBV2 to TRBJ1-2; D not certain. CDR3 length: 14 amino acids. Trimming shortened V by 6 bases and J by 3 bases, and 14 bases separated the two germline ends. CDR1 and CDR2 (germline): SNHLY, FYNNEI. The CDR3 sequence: CASRTDLSDYGYTF. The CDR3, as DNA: TGTGCCAGCAGGACCGACTTGAGCGACTATGGCTACACCTTC. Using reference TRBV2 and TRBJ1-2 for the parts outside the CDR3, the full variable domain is EPEVTQTPSHQVTQMGQEVILRCVPISNHLYFYWYRQILGQKVEFLVSFYNNEISEKSEIFDDQFSVERPDGSNFTLKIRSTKLEDSAMYFCASRTDLSDYGYTFGSGTRLTVV.

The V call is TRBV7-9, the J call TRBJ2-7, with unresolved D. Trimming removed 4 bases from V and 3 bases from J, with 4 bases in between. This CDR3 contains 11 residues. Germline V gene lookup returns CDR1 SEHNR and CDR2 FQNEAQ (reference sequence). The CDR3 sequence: CASSSYYEQYF. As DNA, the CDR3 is TGTGCCAGCAGCTCCTACTACGAGCAGTACTTC.

The CDR3 loop is CASSSQLTTDPRTEAFF. As DNA, the CDR3 is TGTGCCAGCAGCTCGCAATTAACCACAGACCCCCGCACTGAAGCTTTCTTT. V gene TRBV5-4 combines with J gene TRBJ1-1, with D uncertain. The V gene's germline CDR1 is SGHNT and CDR2 YYREEE (reference sequence). Between the trimmed V and J ends, which lost 3 bases and 4 bases, there was a span of 22 bases. The length of the CDR3 is 17 residues.

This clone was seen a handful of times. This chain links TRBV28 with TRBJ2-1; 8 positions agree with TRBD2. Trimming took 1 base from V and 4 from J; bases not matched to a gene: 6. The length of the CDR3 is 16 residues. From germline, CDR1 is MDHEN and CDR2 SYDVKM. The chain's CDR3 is CASSLFGGGNYNEQFF. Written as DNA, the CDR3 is TGTGCCAGCAGTTTATTTGGCGGGGGGAATTACAATGAGCAGTTCTTC.

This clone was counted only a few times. The CDR3 DNA reads TGTGCCAGCAGTGAGGGGCTACCGAACACCGGGGAGCTGTTTTTT. Residues: CASSEGLPNTGELFF. The V call is TRBV9, the J call TRBJ2-2, with D perhaps matching TRBD1 or TRBD2 (5 bases each). CDR3 size: 15 residues. Trimming took 5 bases from V and 0 from J, leaving 11 bases between them. CDR1 and CDR2 (germline): SGDLS, YYNGEE.

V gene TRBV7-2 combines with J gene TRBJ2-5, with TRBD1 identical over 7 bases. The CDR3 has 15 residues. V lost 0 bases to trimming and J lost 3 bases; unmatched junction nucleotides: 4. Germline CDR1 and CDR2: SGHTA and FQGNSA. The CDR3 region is CASSLANTGEETQYF. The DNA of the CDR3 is TGTGCCAGCAGCTTAGCAAACACAGGGGAAGAGACCCAGTACTTC.

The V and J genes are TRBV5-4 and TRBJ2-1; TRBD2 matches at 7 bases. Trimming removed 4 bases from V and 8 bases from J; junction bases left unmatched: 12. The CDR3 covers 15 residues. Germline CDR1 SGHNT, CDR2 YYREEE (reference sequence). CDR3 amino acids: CASSLTSALSDEQFF. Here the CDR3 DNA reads TGTGCCAGCAGCCTCACTAGCGCGCTTTCGGATGAGCAGTTCTTC. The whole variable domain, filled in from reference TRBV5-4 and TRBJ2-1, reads ETGVTQSPTHLIKTRGQQVTLRCSSQSGHNTVSWYQQALGQGPQFIFQYYREEENGRGNFPPRFSGLQFPNYSSELNVNALELDDSALYLCASSLTSALSDEQFFGPGTRLTVL.

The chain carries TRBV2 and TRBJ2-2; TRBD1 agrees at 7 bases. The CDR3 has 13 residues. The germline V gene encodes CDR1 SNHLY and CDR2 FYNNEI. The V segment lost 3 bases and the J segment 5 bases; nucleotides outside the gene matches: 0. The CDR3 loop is CASSETGTGELFF. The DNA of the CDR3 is TGTGCCAGCAGTGAGACAGGGACCGGGGAGCTGTTTTTT. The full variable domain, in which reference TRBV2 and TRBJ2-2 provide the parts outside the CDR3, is EPEVTQTPSHQVTQMGQEVILRCVPISNHLYFYWYRQILGQKVEFLVSFYNNEISEKSEIFDDQFSVERPDGSNFTLKIRSTKLEDSAMYFCASSETGTGELFFGEGSRLTVL.

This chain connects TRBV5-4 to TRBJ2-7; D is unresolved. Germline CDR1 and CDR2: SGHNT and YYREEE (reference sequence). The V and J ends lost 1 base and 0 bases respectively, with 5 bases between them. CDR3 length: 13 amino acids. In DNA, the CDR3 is TGTGCCAGCAGCTTGCAAGGCTCCTACGAGCAGTACTTC. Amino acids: CASSLQGSYEQYF.

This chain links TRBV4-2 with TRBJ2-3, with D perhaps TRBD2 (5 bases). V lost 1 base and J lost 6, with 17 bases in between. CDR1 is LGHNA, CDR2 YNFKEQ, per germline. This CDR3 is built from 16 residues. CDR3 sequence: CASSQVVASYVDTQYF. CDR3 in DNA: TGTGCCAGCAGCCAAGTTGTAGCTAGCTATGTGGATACGCAGTATTTT.

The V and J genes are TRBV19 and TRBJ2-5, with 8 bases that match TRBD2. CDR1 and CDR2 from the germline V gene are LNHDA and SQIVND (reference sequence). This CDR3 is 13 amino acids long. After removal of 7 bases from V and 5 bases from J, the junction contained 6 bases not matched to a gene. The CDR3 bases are TGTGCCAGTAAACTAGCGGCGGGGGAGACCCAGTACTTC. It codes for CASKLAAGETQYF.

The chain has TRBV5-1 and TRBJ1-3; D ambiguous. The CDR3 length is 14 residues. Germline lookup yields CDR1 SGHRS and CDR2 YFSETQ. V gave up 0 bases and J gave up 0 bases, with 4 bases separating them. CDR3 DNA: TGCGCCAGCAGCTTGGGGGTCTCTGGAAACACCATATATTTT. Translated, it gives CASSLGVSGNTIYF.

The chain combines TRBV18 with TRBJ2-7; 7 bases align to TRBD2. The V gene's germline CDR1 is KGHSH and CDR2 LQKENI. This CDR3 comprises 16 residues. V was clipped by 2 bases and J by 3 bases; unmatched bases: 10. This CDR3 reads CASSPGLAALGYEQYF. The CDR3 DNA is TGTGCCAGCTCACCAGGCCTAGCGGCACTGGGCTACGAGCAGTACTTC.

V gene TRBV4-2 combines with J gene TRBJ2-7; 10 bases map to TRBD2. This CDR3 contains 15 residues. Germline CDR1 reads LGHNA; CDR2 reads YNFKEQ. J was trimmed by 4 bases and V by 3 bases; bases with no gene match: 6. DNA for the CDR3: TGTGCCAGCAGCCAGCAACTAGCGGGAAGATACGAGCAGTACTTC. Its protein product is CASSQQLAGRYEQYF.

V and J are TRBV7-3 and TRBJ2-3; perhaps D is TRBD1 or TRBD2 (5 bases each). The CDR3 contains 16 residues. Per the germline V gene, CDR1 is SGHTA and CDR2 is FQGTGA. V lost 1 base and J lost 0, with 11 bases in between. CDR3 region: CASSLRRGGSTDTQYF. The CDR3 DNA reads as TGTGCCAGCAGCTTAAGACGGGGCGGGAGCACAGATACGCAGTATTTT.

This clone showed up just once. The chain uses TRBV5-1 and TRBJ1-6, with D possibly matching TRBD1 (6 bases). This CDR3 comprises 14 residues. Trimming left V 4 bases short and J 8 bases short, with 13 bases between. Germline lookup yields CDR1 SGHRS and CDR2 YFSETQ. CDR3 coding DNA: TGCGCCAGCAGCGTGGGGGCGCATGATTCACCCCTCCACTTT. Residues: CASSVGAHDSPLHF.

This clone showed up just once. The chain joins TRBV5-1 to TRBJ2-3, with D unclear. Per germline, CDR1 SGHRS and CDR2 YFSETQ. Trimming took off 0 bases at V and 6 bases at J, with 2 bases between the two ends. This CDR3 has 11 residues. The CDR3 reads CASSLVDTQYF. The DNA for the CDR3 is TGCGCCAGCAGCTTGGTGGATACGCAGTATTTT. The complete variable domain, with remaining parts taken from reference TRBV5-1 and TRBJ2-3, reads KAGVTQTPRYLIKTRGQQVTLSCSPISGHRSVSWYQQTPGQGLQFLFEYFSETQRNKGNFPGRFSGRQFSNSRSEMNVSTLELGDSALYLCASSLVDTQYFGPGTRLTVL.

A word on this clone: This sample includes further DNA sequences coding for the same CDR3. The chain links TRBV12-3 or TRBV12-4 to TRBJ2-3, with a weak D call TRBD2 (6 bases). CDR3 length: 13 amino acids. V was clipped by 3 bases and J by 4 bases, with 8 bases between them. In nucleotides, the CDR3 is TGTGCCAGCAGTTTGTGGGGGGCAGATACGCAGTATTTT. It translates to CASSLWGADTQYF.